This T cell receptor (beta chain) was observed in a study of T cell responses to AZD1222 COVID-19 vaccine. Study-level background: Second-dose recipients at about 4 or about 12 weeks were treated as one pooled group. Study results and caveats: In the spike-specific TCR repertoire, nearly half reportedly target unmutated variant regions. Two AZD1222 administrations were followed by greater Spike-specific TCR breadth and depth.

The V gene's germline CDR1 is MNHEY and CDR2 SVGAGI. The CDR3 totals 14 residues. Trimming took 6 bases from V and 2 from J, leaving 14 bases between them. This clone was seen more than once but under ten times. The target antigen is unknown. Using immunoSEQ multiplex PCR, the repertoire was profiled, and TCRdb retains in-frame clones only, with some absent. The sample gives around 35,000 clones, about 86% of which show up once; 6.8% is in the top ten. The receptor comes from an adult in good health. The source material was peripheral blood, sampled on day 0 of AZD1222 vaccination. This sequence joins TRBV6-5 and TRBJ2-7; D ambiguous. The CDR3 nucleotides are TGTGCCAGCAGCTATGGATCCGGAGCCTACGAGCAGTACTTC. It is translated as CASSYGSGAYEQYF.